This is a list of T cell receptor beta chains from one sample in a study of blood T cell repertoires in COVID-19. Measured with immunoSEQ multiplex PCR; TCRdb has only the in-frame clones, and not every one. The sample yields 60,000 to 75,000 clones, over 80% seen once. The sequencing sample was made of peripheral blood. All receptors derive from a man in his fifties or sixties with active COVID-19. CDR3s include the opening cysteine and the closing phenylalanine or tryptophan. Each record gives: J gene, D gene, clone size, V gene, CDR3 DNA, CDR3 protein. A D gene is named only where the DNA matches it firmly. Expanded clones are given a class, and other clones once, few, many or no size at all.

j_gene: TRBJ1-6
d_gene: TRBD1
abundance: few
v_gene: TRBV28
CDR3nt: TGTGCCAGCAGTTTTCTCGGACAGGGCTATAATTCACCCCTCCACTTT
CDR3aa: CASSFLGQGYNSPLHF

j_gene: TRBJ2-7
d_gene: TRBD2
abundance: .
v_gene: TRBV5-6
CDR3nt: TGTGCCAGCAGCTTCCGACTAGCGGGAGTTACATACGAGCAGTACTTC
CDR3aa: CASSFRLAGVTYEQYF

j_gene: TRBJ2-7
d_gene: .
abundance: few
v_gene: TRBV11-2
CDR3nt: TGTGCCAGCAGCCTTCGGACTGGCTTGGTCGAGCAGTACTTC
CDR3aa: CASSLRTGLVEQYF

j_gene: TRBJ1-4
d_gene: .
abundance: once
v_gene: TRBV19
CDR3nt: TGTGCCAGTAGTATAGGTGGGAGTCCTAATGAAAAACTGTTTTTT
CDR3aa: CASSIGGSPNEKLFF

j_gene: TRBJ2-1
d_gene: .
abundance: .
v_gene: TRBV11-3
CDR3nt: TGTGCCAGCAGCTCATTGACGGGTGAGCAGTTCTTC
CDR3aa: CASSSLTGEQFF

j_gene: TRBJ2-7
d_gene: TRBD2
abundance: .
v_gene: TRBV14
CDR3nt: TGTGCCAGCAGCCAAGGGGGGCTAGCGGGATCCTACGAGCAGTACTTC
CDR3aa: CASSQGGLAGSYEQYF

j_gene: TRBJ1-1
d_gene: .
abundance: .
v_gene: TRBV7-2
CDR3nt: TGTGCCAGCAGCTTAGACAGGCGGAACACTGAAGCTTTCTTT
CDR3aa: CASSLDRRNTEAFF

j_gene: TRBJ1-4
d_gene: .
abundance: .
v_gene: TRBV25-1
CDR3nt: TGTGCCAGCAGGGAAGGAGGATCACATAATGAAAAACTGTTTTTT
CDR3aa: CASREGGSHNEKLFF

j_gene: TRBJ2-7
d_gene: .
abundance: .
v_gene: TRBV7-9
CDR3nt: TGTGCCAGCAGCCCGTCCGTATACTCGGGGTCCTACGAGCAGTACTTC
CDR3aa: CASSPSVYSGSYEQYF

j_gene: TRBJ2-1
d_gene: TRBD1
abundance: .
v_gene: TRBV9
CDR3nt: TGTGCCAGCAGCGCGCCGGGACAGGGCTTCAATGAGCAGTTCTTC
CDR3aa: CASSAPGQGFNEQFF

j_gene: TRBJ2-7
d_gene: TRBD2
abundance: .
v_gene: TRBV20-1
CDR3nt: TGCAGTGCTAGTCTTAGGTGGGGGGGCGAGCAGTACTTC
CDR3aa: CSASLRWGGEQYF

j_gene: TRBJ2-3
d_gene: TRBD2
abundance: .
v_gene: TRBV9
CDR3nt: TGTGCCAGCAGCGTAGCTCCGGCGGGAGGTACAGATACGCAGTATTTT
CDR3aa: CASSVAPAGGTDTQYF

j_gene: TRBJ2-7
d_gene: .
abundance: once
v_gene: TRBV20-1
CDR3nt: TGCAGTGCTAGAGATCCCAACGAGCAGTACTTC
CDR3aa: CSARDPNEQYF

j_gene: TRBJ2-7
d_gene: .
abundance: .
v_gene: TRBV27
CDR3nt: TGTGCCAGCAGTCCCTCGGCTAGCCGTCCCCGCTACGAGCAGTACTTC
CDR3aa: CASSPSASRPRYEQYF

j_gene: TRBJ1-1
d_gene: .
abundance: .
v_gene: TRBV19
CDR3nt: TGTGCCAGTAGATCGGGGACTGAAGCTTTCTTT
CDR3aa: CASRSGTEAFF

j_gene: TRBJ2-7
d_gene: .
abundance: .
v_gene: TRBV7-6
CDR3nt: TGTGCCAGCAGCTCCCGCCCTTCTTACAGGGAGGAGCAGTACTTC
CDR3aa: CASSSRPSYREEQYF

j_gene: TRBJ2-7
d_gene: TRBD2
abundance: once
v_gene: TRBV27
CDR3nt: TGTGCCAGCAGTTATAGCGGGAGTCACTCCTACGAGCAGTACTTC
CDR3aa: CASSYSGSHSYEQYF

j_gene: TRBJ1-3
d_gene: .
abundance: .
v_gene: TRBV7-2
CDR3nt: TGTGCCAGCAGCCCGGGGGGGTCGTTGGAAAACACCATATATTTT
CDR3aa: CASSPGGSLENTIYF

j_gene: TRBJ2-3
d_gene: .
abundance: .
v_gene: TRBV28
CDR3nt: TGTGCCAGCGCTTTACAGGGTTGGGGCACAGATACGCAGTATTTT
CDR3aa: CASALQGWGTDTQYF

j_gene: TRBJ2-1
d_gene: TRBD2
abundance: .
v_gene: TRBV19
CDR3nt: TGTGCCAGTAGTCCAAGACTAGCGGATTTCAACAATGAGCAGTTCTTC
CDR3aa: CASSPRLADFNNEQFF

j_gene: TRBJ2-3
d_gene: .
abundance: .
v_gene: TRBV5-4
CDR3nt: TGTGCCAGCAGCTTGGATAGGGGCTATACAGATACGCAGTATTTT
CDR3aa: CASSLDRGYTDTQYF

j_gene: TRBJ2-3
d_gene: .
abundance: .
v_gene: TRBV9
CDR3nt: TGTGCCAGCAGCGTTGGTCAGGGGAACACAGATACGCAGTATTTT
CDR3aa: CASSVGQGNTDTQYF

j_gene: TRBJ2-2
d_gene: .
abundance: .
v_gene: TRBV7-6
CDR3nt: TGTGCCAGCATAGAATTCGGGGGGCCCGGGGAGCTGTTTTTT
CDR3aa: CASIEFGGPGELFF

j_gene: TRBJ2-5
d_gene: TRBD1
abundance: once
v_gene: TRBV28
CDR3nt: TGTGCCAGCAGGGAACCGGGACAGGGGTGGGAGACCCAGTACTTC
CDR3aa: CASREPGQGWETQYF

j_gene: TRBJ1-2
d_gene: .
abundance: .
v_gene: TRBV27
CDR3nt: TGTGCCAGCAGTTTCCGGGAAAGCTATGGCTACACCTTC
CDR3aa: CASSFRESYGYTF

j_gene: TRBJ2-2
d_gene: .
abundance: once
v_gene: TRBV24-1
CDR3nt: TGTGCCACCAGTGCCCCGGGTCTTGGGAACACCGGGGAGCTGTTTTTT
CDR3aa: CATSAPGLGNTGELFF

j_gene: TRBJ1-2
d_gene: .
abundance: .
v_gene: TRBV9
CDR3nt: TGTGCCAGCAGCCCGTCGGGGGGCAGTTCCTATGGCTACACCTTC
CDR3aa: CASSPSGGSSYGYTF

j_gene: TRBJ2-7
d_gene: TRBD1
abundance: .
v_gene: TRBV7-2
CDR3nt: TGTGCCAGCAGCCAGGGGACAGGTCATCGGGAGCAGTACTTC
CDR3aa: CASSQGTGHREQYF

j_gene: TRBJ1-2
d_gene: .
abundance: .
v_gene: TRBV19
CDR3nt: TGTGCCAGTAGTATAGAGTTGGCAGGGCAGTACTATGGCTACACCTTC
CDR3aa: CASSIELAGQYYGYTF

j_gene: TRBJ2-2
d_gene: .
abundance: .
v_gene: TRBV7-3
CDR3nt: TGTGCCAGCAGCTTAAACGGGTGGGAGCTGTTTTTT
CDR3aa: CASSLNGWELFF